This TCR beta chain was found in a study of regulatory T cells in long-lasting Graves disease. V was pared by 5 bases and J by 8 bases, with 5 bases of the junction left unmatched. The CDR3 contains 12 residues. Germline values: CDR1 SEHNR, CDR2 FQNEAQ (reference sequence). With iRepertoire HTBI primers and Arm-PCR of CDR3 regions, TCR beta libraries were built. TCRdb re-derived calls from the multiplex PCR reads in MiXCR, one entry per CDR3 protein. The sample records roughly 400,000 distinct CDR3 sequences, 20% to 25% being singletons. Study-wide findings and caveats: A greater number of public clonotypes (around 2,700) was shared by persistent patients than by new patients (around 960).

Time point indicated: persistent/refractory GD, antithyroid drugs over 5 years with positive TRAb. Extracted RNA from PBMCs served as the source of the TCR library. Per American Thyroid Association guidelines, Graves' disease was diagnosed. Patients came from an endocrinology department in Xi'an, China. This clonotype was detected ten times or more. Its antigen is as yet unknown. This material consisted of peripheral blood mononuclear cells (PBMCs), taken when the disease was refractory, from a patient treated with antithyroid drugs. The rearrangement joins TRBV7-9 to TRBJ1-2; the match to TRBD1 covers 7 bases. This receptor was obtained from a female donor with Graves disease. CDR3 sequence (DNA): TGTGCCAGCAGCCCCGAGACAGGGGGCTACACCTTC. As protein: CASSPETGGYTF.